The next 9 T cell receptor beta chains were all read from a single sample in a study of identical twins. TCRdb itself ran the 5' RACE reads through MiXCR, one entry per CDR3 protein. Counted here are nearly 250,000 distinct CDR3 sequences, approximately 7% occurring once; the ten biggest clones make up approximately 3.6%. These data also featured in a second study, about yellow fever vaccine responses in identical twins.

The sequencing input was memory (CD45RO+) T cells sorted from blood. The origin of the receptors is a woman younger than 35 in good health.

This clonotype was seen many times. The V call is TRBV4-2, the J call TRBJ2-5; TRBD2 agrees at 11 bases. The CDR3 covers 17 residues. Germline V lookup: CDR1 LGHNA, CDR2 YNFKEQ. Germline trimming cut 1 base from V and 1 base from J; bases unmatched to any gene: 5. CDR3 in amino acids: CASSQGTTSGGQETQYF. The CDR3 DNA is TGTGCCAGCAGCCAAGGTACAACTAGCGGGGGCCAAGAGACCCAGTACTTC.

The table lists this clonotype with a few counts. The rearrangement joins TRBV12-3 or TRBV12-4 to TRBJ2-3; weak D call: TRBD1 (5 bases). The CDR3 consists of 15 residues. Trimming removed 3 bases from V and 0 bases from J, with 10 bases in between. The DNA of the CDR3 is TGTGCCAGCAGTTTTGACAGTACTAGCACAGATACGCAGTATTTT. Protein sequence: CASSFDSTSTDTQYF.

This clonotype was detected only a few times. The J gene is TRBJ2-1, the V gene TRBV20-1; the D is unclear. The CDR3 is made up of 14 amino acids. Germline V gene lookup returns CDR1 DFQATT and CDR2 SNEGSKA (reference sequence). V shed 0 bases and J shed 1 base, with 7 bases lying between them. The CDR3 loop is CSARDGVSYNEQFF. The CDR3 bases are TGCAGTGCTAGAGATGGGGTTTCCTACAATGAGCAGTTCTTC.

V gene TRBV28 combines with J gene TRBJ2-3; 8 positions match TRBD1. Per germline, CDR1 MDHEN and CDR2 SYDVKM. The CDR3 runs 15 residues. V was pared by 4 bases and J by 5 bases, with 8 bases of the junction left unmatched. CDR3 in amino acids: CASSSGQGGIDTQYF. CDR3 in DNA: TGTGCCAGCAGTTCAGGACAGGGCGGTATAGATACGCAGTATTTT.

There are a few counts of this clonotype. This chain connects TRBV12-5 to TRBJ1-2; a weak D match, TRBD1 (6 bases). The germline V gene has CDR1 LGHNT and CDR2 FRNRAP. The V end was cut by 2 bases, the J end by 8 bases, with 12 bases between. The CDR3 spans 13 residues. The CDR3 protein is CASGLNHRVGYTF. In DNA, the CDR3 is TGTGCTAGTGGTTTGAACCACAGGGTCGGCTACACCTTC.

This clonotype was seen a few times. The chain uses TRBV11-2 and TRBJ2-2, with 11 bases that match TRBD2. V shed 2 bases, J shed 6 bases, and the junction held 5 bases outside the gene matches. This CDR3 is 16 amino acids long. Germline CDR1 reads SGHAT; CDR2 reads FQNNGV. The CDR3 is CASSLPVSGRAGELFF. CDR3 DNA: TGTGCCAGCAGCTTACCGGTTAGCGGGAGGGCCGGGGAGCTGTTTTTT.

This clonotype was recorded many times. J is TRBJ2-1 and V is TRBV6-1, with TRBD2 identical over 9 bases. V was pared by 0 bases and J by 6 bases, with 6 bases of the junction left unmatched. The CDR3 sequence is 16 residues long. CDR1 and CDR2 (germline): MNHNS, SASEGT. The CDR3 here is CASSEAPSGGPNEQFF. CDR3 coding DNA: TGTGCCAGCAGTGAAGCCCCCAGCGGGGGGCCCAATGAGCAGTTCTTC.

J is TRBJ1-2 and V is TRBV10-3; D unresolved. Germline CDR1 and CDR2: ENHRY and SYGVKD. This CDR3 has 15 residues. The V end lost 6 bases, the J end lost 4 bases, and 18 bases lay between the germline ends. CDR3 coding DNA: TGTGCCATCAGCCCGGCGGATAATGCCCTCTATGGCTACACCTTC. Translating gives CAISPADNALYGYTF.

DNA of the CDR3: TGTGCCAGCAGCTCCCCCGCGGGGGGCCCATACAATGAGCAGTTCTTC. Protein sequence: CASSSPAGGPYNEQFF. J is TRBJ2-1 and V is TRBV11-2; 8 nucleotides line up with TRBD2. The V gene end was trimmed by 4 bases and the J gene end by 4 bases; junction bases not matched to a gene: 9. Germline assignment: CDR1 SGHAT and CDR2 FQNNGV. CDR3 length equals 16 residues.